This is a list of T cell receptor beta chains from one sample in a study of CD8 T cells in ankylosing spondylitis. TCRdb re-derived calls from the 5' RACE reads in MiXCR, one entry per CDR3 protein. The sample holds more than 150,000 distinct CDR3 sequences, roughly 12% seen once. The sequencing input was blood, either unsorted or a sorted T cell fraction (not recorded which). These receptors all stem from a male donor with ankylosing spondylitis or in good health (not recorded which). Both conserved end residues are part of each CDR3. The order of the fields is clone size, D gene, J gene, V gene, CDR3 DNA, CDR3 protein. A D gene is named only where the DNA matches it firmly. A row's size may be missing; if present it is once, few, many or a size class.

- TRBD1 TRBJ2-7 TRBV5-1 TGCGCCAGCAGCTTGCACCAGGGGGCCTACGAGCAGTACTTC CASSLHQGAYEQYF
many - TRBJ2-2 TRBV12-3/TRBV12-4 TGTGCCAGCAGTTGGGGAACAGCGAACACCGGGGAGCTGTTTTTT CASSWGTANTGELFF
few - TRBJ2-3 TRBV5-1 TGCGCCAGCAGCTCCAAGACGGGGGGCACAGATACGCAGTATTTT CASSSKTGGTDTQYF
few - TRBJ1-2 TRBV10-3 TGTGCCATCAGTGAGTCTGGGGTCCGTGAGGGCTACACCTTC CAISESGVREGYTF
many - TRBJ2-3 TRBV4-3 TGCGCCAGCAGCCAAGATTATGCCTCTCTCGGAGATACGCAGTATTTT CASSQDYASLGDTQYF
many - TRBJ2-2 TRBV10-3 TGTGCCATCAGATCGGACAGTGCCGCCAACACCGGGGAGCTGTTTTTT CAIRSDSAANTGELFF
many - TRBJ1-1 TRBV28 TGTGCCAGCAGCCCTCCCTCGGGATCGAACACTGAAGCTTTCTTT CASSPPSGSNTEAFF
few - TRBJ2-7 TRBV15 TGTGCCACCAGCAGAGACACTTACGAGCAGTACTTC CATSRDTYEQYF
- TRBD1 TRBJ2-2 TRBV5-3 TGTGCCAGAAGCCAATGGACAGGGGGCAGCACCGGGGAGCTGTTTTTT CARSQWTGGSTGELFF
many - TRBJ2-5 TRBV2 TGTGCCAGCAGTGACGGTTCCAGCTGGGAAGAGACCCAGTACTTC CASSDGSSWEETQYF
- - TRBJ2-2 TRBV20-1 TGCAGTGCTAGAGATGGAGGGAACACCGGGGAGCTGTTTTTT CSARDGGNTGELFF
many - TRBJ2-2 TRBV4-1 TGCGCCAGCAGCCAAGAGTTTGAGATTACCGGGGAGCTGTTTTTT CASSQEFEITGELFF
few - TRBJ2-1 TRBV7-6 TGTGCCAGCAGCTTAGTAAGTGGCGGGCGCGCCTACAATGAGCAGTTCTTC CASSLVSGGRAYNEQFF
- - TRBJ2-2 TRBV19 TGTGCCAGTGGCTGGCTCACCGGGGAGCTGTTTTTT CASGWLTGELFF
- TRBD2 TRBJ2-1 TRBV7-9 TGTGCCAGCAGCTTAGATGGGACTAGCTCCTACAATGAGCAGTTCTTC CASSLDGTSSYNEQFF
few - TRBJ2-5 TRBV13 TGTGCCAGCAGCCCAGCGGACCAAGAGACCCAGTACTTC CASSPADQETQYF
few - TRBJ2-7 TRBV6-5 TGTGCCAGCAGTTTGACCTTCCGGGACACCGGACTGACGTACGAGCAGTACTTC CASSLTFRDTGLTYEQYF
- - TRBJ2-2 TRBV11-2 TGTGCCAGCAGCCCAGGTGGAGACACCGGGGAGCTGTTTTTT CASSPGGDTGELFF
few TRBD1 TRBJ1-2 TRBV11-2 TGTGCCAGCAGCCGGACAGGGATTAACTATGGCTACACCTTC CASSRTGINYGYTF
many - TRBJ1-5 TRBV5-6 TGTGCCAGCAGCTTGATCTCGGGTGAAAATCAGCCCCAGCATTTT CASSLISGENQPQHF
many TRBD1 TRBJ1-5 TRBV12-3/TRBV12-4 TGTGCCAGCAGCCGGACAGGGGCGAGCAATCAGCCCCAGCATTTT CASSRTGASNQPQHF
many - TRBJ1-6 TRBV20-1 TGCAGTGCTAGGTCCGCAGGGAGCTCCTATAATTCACCCCTCCACTTT CSARSAGSSYNSPLHF
many - TRBJ2-7 TRBV9 TGTGCCAGCAGCGTCGGAGAGGGACGCTACGAGCAGTACTTC CASSVGEGRYEQYF
few - TRBJ2-2 TRBV5-6 TGTGCCAGCAGCCGGGCGGAGAACACCGGGGAGCTGTTTTTT CASSRAENTGELFF
many TRBD1 TRBJ2-7 TRBV5-1 TGCGCCAGCAGCGCCAGGACAGGCTACGAGCAGTACTTC CASSARTGYEQYF
- - TRBJ2-7 TRBV11-2 TGTGCCAGCAGCTTCATTCCCTTGGACTCCTACGAGCAGTACTTC CASSFIPLDSYEQYF
many - TRBJ2-1 TRBV12-3/TRBV12-4 TGTGCCAGCAGTTTCGGGTCGGGGGAGCAGTTCTTC CASSFGSGEQFF
many TRBD2 TRBJ2-7 TRBV4-2 TGTGCCAGCAGCCTGGAGAGCTTTCGTTTCGGACTAGCGTCTCCCGATAACCCCGAGCAGTACTTC CASSLESFRFGLASPDNPEQYF
- - TRBJ2-7 TRBV5-1 TGCGCCAGCAGCTTACCGGACGGAAGCTCCTACGAGCAGTACTTC CASSLPDGSSYEQYF
many - TRBJ2-2 TRBV29-1 TGCAGCGTTGGGCAACTGGGAGGCACCGGGGAGCTGTTTTTT CSVGQLGGTGELFF
few TRBD1 TRBJ2-7 TRBV10-2 TGCGCCAGCAGTCTAAGGACAGGGGGCAACGAGCAGTACTTC CASSLRTGGNEQYF
few - TRBJ1-3 TRBV6-5 TGTGCCAGCAGTTCCGGGGCGATCGGAAACACCATATATTTT CASSSGAIGNTIYF
many TRBD2 TRBJ2-1 TRBV5-1 TGCGCCAGCAGCCCCGGCGGACTAGCGGGAGTGGCGTTCTTC CASSPGGLAGVAFF
once TRBD2 TRBJ2-5 TRBV24-1 TGTGCCACCAGTGGGGCGGGGGGCCAAGAGACCCAGTACTTC CATSGAGGQETQYF
many TRBD1 TRBJ1-1 TRBV5-6 TGTGCCAGCAGCTTGCGTCCAGGGGGGAACACTGAAGCTTTCTTT CASSLRPGGNTEAFF
- TRBD1 TRBJ1-1 TRBV20-1 TGCAGTGCTCAAAAAGGGGTAGGGGGCGTCATGAACACTGAAGCTTTCTTT CSAQKGVGGVMNTEAFF
many TRBD1 TRBJ2-7 TRBV6-5 TGTGCCAGCAGTTGGGACAGGGGCGGCTACGAGCAGTACTTC CASSWDRGGYEQYF
- TRBD2 TRBJ2-1 TRBV7-6 TGTGTCAGCAGCCTAGGTAGCGGGAATTACAATGAGCAGTTCTTC CVSSLGSGNYNEQFF
few - TRBJ2-1 TRBV7-6 TGTGCCAGCAGCACGGGGGACAGCTACAATGAGCAGTTCTTC CASSTGDSYNEQFF
many TRBD2 TRBJ2-7 TRBV5-1 TGCGCCAGCAGCTTGGGTCCGGGAGGGCTCTCCTACGAGCAGTACTTC CASSLGPGGLSYEQYF
few TRBD2 TRBJ2-5 TRBV5-1 TGCGCCAGCAGCTTCCCCGGGACTAGCGAGAAGACCCAGTACTTC CASSFPGTSEKTQYF
many - TRBJ2-3 TRBV5-6 TGTGCCAGCAGCTCCAATGTGGGGGTCACAGATACGCAGTATTTT CASSSNVGVTDTQYF
many TRBD2 TRBJ2-3 TRBV20-1 TGCAGTGCTCGGGGCGAACTAGCGGGAGAGAAAGATACGCAGTATTTT CSARGELAGEKDTQYF
many - TRBJ1-1 TRBV6-2/TRBV6-3 TGTGCCAGCAGTCCCTTAAGAGGGGGGAACACTGAAGCTTTCTTT CASSPLRGGNTEAFF
many - TRBJ1-1 TRBV18 TGTGCCAGCTCACTAAGGGCGGTGAACACTGAAGCTTTCTTT CASSLRAVNTEAFF
many TRBD1 TRBJ2-5 TRBV20-1 TGCAGTGCTACAGGGGGAGAGACCCAGTACTTC CSATGGETQYF
many TRBD2 TRBJ2-1 TRBV7-2 TGTGCCAGCAGCCGACTAGCGGGATCGAGTGATGAGCAGTTCTTC CASSRLAGSSDEQFF
many - TRBJ1-6 TRBV5-1 TGCGCCAGCAGCTTGGGGCAGCAAAATTCACCCCTCCACTTT CASSLGQQNSPLHF